Listed below are T cell receptor beta chains from one sample, sequenced in a study of CD8 T cells in Susac syndrome. Using its own MiXCR run on the immunoSEQ multiplex PCR reads, TCRdb lists one record per CDR3 protein. The data hold about 200,000 distinct CDR3 sequences, with over 90% observed a single time. Sequencing was carried out using CD4+ T cells from PBMCs. The receptors derive from a human donor with multiple sclerosis. Each CDR3 is given with its conserved first and last residue. The D gene is left open where the match is weak. Clone size is not always given. Where it is, it says once, few, many or a class for expanded clones.

cdr3_length: 16; d_call: -; clone_size: -; j_call: TRBJ2-3; v_call: TRBV20-1; cdr3_aa: CSARDWRGQLTDTQYF; cdr3_nt: TGCAGTGCTAGAGATTGGAGGGGACAGCTTACAGATACGCAGTATTTT
cdr3_length: 11; d_call: -; clone_size: -; j_call: TRBJ2-4; v_call: TRBV3-1; cdr3_aa: CASSLKNIQYF; cdr3_nt: TGTGCCAGCAGCCTGAAAAACATTCAGTACTTC
cdr3_length: 14; d_call: -; clone_size: -; j_call: TRBJ2-7; v_call: TRBV12-3/TRBV12-4; cdr3_aa: CASSASGFSYEQYF; cdr3_nt: TGTGCCAGCAGTGCCTCAGGGTTCTCCTACGAGCAGTACTTC
cdr3_length: 13; d_call: TRBD2; clone_size: once; j_call: TRBJ2-5; v_call: TRBV3-1; cdr3_aa: CASSQVREGIQYF; cdr3_nt: TGTGCCAGCAGCCAAGTAAGGGAGGGGATCCAGTACTTC
cdr3_length: 14; d_call: -; clone_size: -; j_call: TRBJ1-6; v_call: TRBV25-1; cdr3_aa: CASRGGSYNSPLHF; cdr3_nt: TGTGCCAGCAGGGGAGGCTCCTATAATTCACCCCTCCACTTT
cdr3_length: 15; d_call: -; clone_size: -; j_call: TRBJ2-7; v_call: TRBV18; cdr3_aa: CASSTRDAPAGEQYF; cdr3_nt: TGTGCCAGCTCAACTCGGGACGCCCCAGCGGGCGAGCAGTACTTC
cdr3_length: 13; d_call: -; clone_size: -; j_call: TRBJ2-1; v_call: TRBV29-1; cdr3_aa: CSVELRRWNEQFF; cdr3_nt: TGCAGCGTAGAGCTTCGGAGGTGGAATGAGCAGTTCTTC
cdr3_length: 16; d_call: TRBD1; clone_size: -; j_call: TRBJ1-2; v_call: TRBV6-1; cdr3_aa: CASSPEHTGETYGYTF; cdr3_nt: TGTGCCAGCAGCCCCGAACATACAGGGGAGACCTATGGCTACACCTTC
cdr3_length: 12; d_call: -; clone_size: -; j_call: TRBJ2-5; v_call: TRBV6-1; cdr3_aa: CAIRTPQETQYF; cdr3_nt: TGTGCCATCCGGACCCCGCAAGAGACCCAGTACTTC
cdr3_length: 16; d_call: -; clone_size: -; j_call: TRBJ1-1; v_call: TRBV6-1; cdr3_aa: CASTPPTGRSNTEAFF; cdr3_nt: TGTGCCAGCACCCCTCCCACAGGGAGGTCGAACACTGAAGCTTTCTTT
cdr3_length: 13; d_call: -; clone_size: -; j_call: TRBJ2-1; v_call: TRBV12-5; cdr3_aa: CASGLVGHNEQFF; cdr3_nt: TGTGCTAGTGGTTTGGTGGGCCACAATGAGCAGTTCTTC
cdr3_length: 11; d_call: -; clone_size: -; j_call: TRBJ2-5; v_call: TRBV2; cdr3_aa: CASSRVLAQYF; cdr3_nt: TGTGCCAGCTCTCGAGTGCTGGCCCAGTACTTC
cdr3_length: 13; d_call: -; clone_size: -; j_call: TRBJ1-5; v_call: TRBV11-1; cdr3_aa: CASSFSPNQPQHF; cdr3_nt: TGTGCCAGCAGCTTCAGCCCCAATCAGCCCCAGCATTTT
cdr3_length: 14; d_call: TRBD1; clone_size: -; j_call: TRBJ2-4; v_call: TRBV27; cdr3_aa: CASSSRGQGNIQYF; cdr3_nt: TGTGCCAGCAGTTCCCGAGGACAGGGAAACATTCAGTACTTC
cdr3_length: 16; d_call: -; clone_size: -; j_call: TRBJ1-1; v_call: TRBV23-1; cdr3_aa: CASSQSGPWGNTEAFF; cdr3_nt: TGCGCCAGCAGTCAATCGGGGCCTTGGGGGAACACTGAAGCTTTCTTT
cdr3_length: 14; d_call: -; clone_size: once; j_call: TRBJ2-2; v_call: TRBV5-1; cdr3_aa: CASSFSVNTGELFF; cdr3_nt: TGCGCCAGCAGCTTCTCCGTGAACACCGGGGAGCTGTTTTTT
cdr3_length: 15; d_call: -; clone_size: -; j_call: TRBJ1-1; v_call: TRBV15; cdr3_aa: CATSREGILNTEAFF; cdr3_nt: TGTGCCACCAGCAGAGAAGGGATACTGAACACTGAAGCTTTCTTT
cdr3_length: 13; d_call: -; clone_size: -; j_call: TRBJ2-1; v_call: TRBV7-8; cdr3_aa: CASSLIRRNEQFF; cdr3_nt: TGTGCCAGCAGCTTAATACGTCGGAATGAGCAGTTCTTC
cdr3_length: 15; d_call: TRBD2; clone_size: -; j_call: TRBJ2-2; v_call: TRBV12-3/TRBV12-4; cdr3_aa: CASSPGLGGTGELFF; cdr3_nt: TGTGCCAGCAGCCCAGGGTTGGGGGGGACCGGGGAGCTGTTTTTT
cdr3_length: 17; d_call: -; clone_size: -; j_call: TRBJ2-4; v_call: TRBV5-6; cdr3_aa: CASRTLTGWGPKNIQYF; cdr3_nt: TGTGCCAGCAGAACCCTAACAGGATGGGGACCCAAAAACATTCAGTACTTC
cdr3_length: 16; d_call: -; clone_size: -; j_call: TRBJ1-6; v_call: TRBV7-2; cdr3_aa: CASSLPLSSYNSPLHF; cdr3_nt: TGTGCCAGCAGCTTACCCCTCAGCTCCTATAATTCACCCCTCCACTTT
cdr3_length: 15; d_call: TRBD1; clone_size: -; j_call: TRBJ1-6; v_call: TRBV30; cdr3_aa: CAWSRGQSYNSPLHF; cdr3_nt: TGTGCCTGGAGTAGGGGACAGTCCTATAATTCACCCCTCCACTTT
cdr3_length: 15; d_call: TRBD1; clone_size: -; j_call: TRBJ1-2; v_call: TRBV6-4; cdr3_aa: CASTPGWGQSYGYTF; cdr3_nt: TGTGCCAGCACCCCTGGGTGGGGACAGAGCTATGGCTACACCTTC
cdr3_length: 11; d_call: -; clone_size: few; j_call: TRBJ2-7; v_call: TRBV7-2; cdr3_aa: CASSAFYEQYF; cdr3_nt: TGTGCCAGCAGCGCCTTCTACGAGCAGTACTTC
cdr3_length: 16; d_call: -; clone_size: -; j_call: TRBJ2-3; v_call: TRBV5-4; cdr3_aa: CASSPHGGSNTDTQYF; cdr3_nt: TGTGCCAGCAGCCCTCATGGGGGATCCAACACAGATACGCAGTATTTT
cdr3_length: 16; d_call: TRBD2; clone_size: -; j_call: TRBJ2-5; v_call: TRBV10-3; cdr3_aa: CAISETPGGAQETQYF; cdr3_nt: TGTGCCATCAGTGAGACCCCGGGAGGAGCCCAAGAGACCCAGTACTTC
cdr3_length: 14; d_call: -; clone_size: -; j_call: TRBJ2-7; v_call: TRBV6-5; cdr3_aa: CASSRLGKVYEQYF; cdr3_nt: TGTGCCAGCAGTCGGCTAGGGAAGGTATACGAGCAGTACTTC
cdr3_length: 15; d_call: TRBD2; clone_size: -; j_call: TRBJ2-1; v_call: TRBV11-2; cdr3_aa: CASSASGSSYNEQFF; cdr3_nt: TGTGCCAGCAGCGCTAGCGGGAGCTCCTACAATGAGCAGTTCTTC
cdr3_length: 15; d_call: TRBD1; clone_size: -; j_call: TRBJ2-1; v_call: TRBV20-1; cdr3_aa: CSASRDRSSYNEQFF; cdr3_nt: TGCAGTGCCTCCCGGGACAGGAGCTCCTACAATGAGCAGTTCTTC
cdr3_length: 13; d_call: -; clone_size: -; j_call: TRBJ1-2; v_call: TRBV2; cdr3_aa: CASRRDIKDGYTF; cdr3_nt: TGTGCCAGCAGGAGGGACATTAAGGATGGCTACACCTTC
cdr3_length: 13; d_call: TRBD2; clone_size: -; j_call: TRBJ2-7; v_call: TRBV20-1; cdr3_aa: CSAATGGVYEQYF; cdr3_nt: TGCAGTGCGGCGACGGGGGGGGTCTACGAGCAGTACTTC